This note documents a single T cell receptor (beta chain) sequence. No antigen is known for it. This may come from a read error, since a much larger clone is one base off. cDNA specific to TCR beta was made from 500 to 650 ng of total RNA, with a constant-region primer employed for priming. Three-round nested multiplex PCR performed with slightly modified ARM-PCR produced the TCR beta libraries. Running 9 to 10 cycles apiece, the first two PCR rounds relied on TRBV1-TRBV30 forward primers together with a C-beta reverse primer. TCRdb analysed the multiplex PCR reads with MiXCR anew, one entry per CDR3 protein. The sample carries approximately 300,000 distinct CDR3 sequences, 60% to 80% recorded once. Germline DNA was extracted alongside blood RNA, which was obtained from unsorted whole blood. This entry comes from a study of tumor-infiltrating lymphocytes in primary liver carcinoma. Study-level points and caveats: Lesser overlap characterized tumor-adjacent and tumor-blood pairs relative to tumor region pairs. Being bulk and unsorted, samples allowed no CD4+ and CD8+ repertoire comparison.

Trimming left V 4 bases short and J 4 bases short, with 13 bases between. Germline-derived CDR1 and CDR2 are SEHNR and FQNEAQ (reference sequence). CDR3 length: 14 residues. The sequence was obtained from a man aged 35 to 55 with primary liver carcinoma and hepatitis B virus infection. The material sequenced was peripheral blood. This sequence joins TRBV7-9 and TRBJ1-2; the D is unclear. The CDR3 spells CASSWARDSYGYTF. For the CDR3, the DNA is TGTGCCAGCAGCTGGGCACGGGATAGCTATGGCTACACCTTC.